One and the same sample provided the 22 T cell receptor beta chains below, sequenced in a study of OX40 agonist ivuxolimab in advanced cancers. Assay: immunoSEQ multiplex PCR; the TCRdb copy retains only in-frame clones and omits some. The data show tens of thousands of clones, with 75% to 90% seen just once and around 4.6% held by the top ten. Sequencing used CD4+ or CD8+ T cells sorted from blood, obtained in a trial of the OX40 agonist ivuxolimab. All receptors come from an adult with an advanced solid tumor such as melanoma, head and neck, liver or kidney cancer.

J is TRBJ2-1 and V is TRBV4-2; TRBD2 agrees at 8 bases. J lost 0 bases, V lost 6 bases, and 10 bases had no gene match. CDR3 length: 17 residues. CDR1 and CDR2 (germline): LGHNA, YNFKEQ. The CDR3 DNA reads as TGTGCCAGCAGTCAACGGGGGGGCGGTGTCTCCTACAATGAGCAGTTCTTC. Amino acids: CASSQRGGGVSYNEQFF.

Comment on this clone: This specimen includes other DNA sequences encoding the same CDR3. This chain connects TRBV28 to TRBJ2-7, with D perhaps TRBD2 (6 bases). Trimming removed 6 bases at V and 0 bases at J, with 18 bases between. Germline V lookup: CDR1 MDHEN, CDR2 SYDVKM. This CDR3 has 16 residues. In DNA, the CDR3 is TGTGCCAGCAGGGGGCAGGAGGGGCCTAGCTCCTACGAGCAGTACTTC. This gives the protein CASRGQEGPSSYEQYF.

The rearrangement joins TRBV7-9 to TRBJ1-4, with 8 nucleotides matching TRBD1. J lost 4 bases, V lost 8 bases, and 6 bases had no gene match. The CDR3 extends over 14 amino acids. The germline V gene encodes CDR1 SEHNR and CDR2 FQNEAQ (reference sequence). CDR3 bases: TGTGCCAGCGAAGAAGGACAGGGTAATGAAAAACTGTTTTTT. Its translation is CASEEGQGNEKLFF. Filled out from reference TRBV7-9 and TRBJ1-4, the complete variable domain reads DTGVSQNPRHKITKRGQNVTFRCDPISEHNRLYWYRQTLGQGPEFLTYFQNEAQLEKSRLLSDRFSAERPKGSFSTLEIQRTEQGDSAMYLCASEEGQGNEKLFFGSGTQLSVL.

This sequence joins TRBV4-1 and TRBJ1-6; 7 bases match TRBD1. CDR3 length equals 17 residues. Germline V lookup: CDR1 MGHRA, CDR2 YSYEKL. Germline trimming cut 2 bases from V and 0 bases from J; bases unmatched to any gene: 4. CDR3: CASSQRTGDSYNSPLHF. The CDR3 DNA sequence: TGCGCCAGCAGCCAAAGGACAGGCGACTCCTATAATTCACCCCTCCACTTT.

The V and J genes are TRBV19 and TRBJ2-1, with 9 bases identical to TRBD2. CDR1 is LNHDA, CDR2 SQIVND, per germline (reference sequence). V lost 1 base and J lost 2; bases outside the gene matches: 6. This CDR3 spans 17 amino acids. In DNA, the CDR3 is TGTGCCAGTAGTATAGGGGGTAGCGGGAGAACCTACAATGAGCAGTTCTTC. This codes for CASSIGGSGRTYNEQFF.

In its sample, this clone was seen once. This sequence joins TRBV18 and TRBJ2-5; tentative D call: TRBD2 (5 bases). Per the germline V gene, CDR1 is KGHSH and CDR2 is LQKENI. The V and J ends lost 3 bases and 4 bases respectively, with 18 bases between them. The CDR3 has 16 residues. CDR3 in amino acids: CASSPSGITSGETQYF. CDR3 in DNA: TGTGCCAGCTCACCGAGCGGAATTACCTCCGGAGAGACCCAGTACTTC.

This clone was seen only once. This chain connects TRBV28 to TRBJ1-1; D is undetermined. Deletions cut 8 bases from V and 1 base from J, with 14 bases between. This CDR3 spans 14 amino acids. CDR1 MDHEN and CDR2 SYDVKM come from the germline V gene. The CDR3 reads CASLMGGRNTEAFF. CDR3 sequence (DNA): TGTGCCAGCCTGATGGGTGGGCGGAACACTGAAGCTTTCTTT.

The chain combines TRBV29-1 with TRBJ2-2; 15 nucleotides line up with TRBD2. The V segment lost 7 bases and the J segment 6 bases; nucleotides outside the gene matches: 6. CDR1 and CDR2 (germline): SQVTM, ANQGSEA. The CDR3 is 15 amino acids. The CDR3 loop is CSGRTSGGAPGELFF. CDR3 DNA sequence: TGCAGCGGTCGGACTAGCGGGGGGGCCCCCGGGGAGCTGTTTTTT.

V and J are TRBV5-8 and TRBJ1-4, with TRBD1 identical over 9 bases. The V segment lost 4 bases and the J segment 8 bases; nucleotides outside the gene matches: 6. The CDR3 sequence is 14 residues long. Germline CDR1 reads SGHTS; CDR2 reads YDEGEE. The CDR3 DNA reads as TGTGCCAGCAGCGGGCGGACAGGGGTGGAAAAACTGTTTTTT. As protein: CASSGRTGVEKLFF.

This chain connects TRBV5-4 to TRBJ2-3; D might be TRBD2 (5 bases). V was trimmed by 4 bases and J by 2 bases, leaving 11 bases between them. The CDR3 consists of 14 residues. Germline CDR1 SGHNT, CDR2 YYREEE (reference sequence). The CDR3 bases are TGTGCCAGCAGCCGAGACTATCTCACAGATACGCAGTATTTT. Translating gives CASSRDYLTDTQYF.

The V call is TRBV7-9, the J call TRBJ2-7, with D possibly TRBD2 on 5 matching bases. V lost 4 bases, J lost 0 bases, and 7 bases lay in between. The CDR3 totals 13 residues. From germline, CDR1 is SEHNR and CDR2 FQNEAQ (reference sequence). The CDR3 here is CASSSGNSYEQYF. CDR3 coding DNA: TGTGCCAGCAGCTCCGGGAACTCCTACGAGCAGTACTTC. Together with reference TRBV7-9 and TRBJ2-7, the CDR3 gives the full variable domain: DTGVSQNPRHKITKRGQNVTFRCDPISEHNRLYWYRQTLGQGPEFLTYFQNEAQLEKSRLLSDRFSAERPKGSFSTLEIQRTEQGDSAMYLCASSSGNSYEQYFGPGTRLTVT.

The table lists this clone with a few counts. The V and J genes are TRBV7-9 and TRBJ1-5, with D perhaps TRBD1 (6 bases). The V gene lost 10 bases and the J gene lost 6 bases, with 16 bases spanning the gap. The CDR3 totals 13 residues. CDR1 is SEHNR and CDR2 is FQNEAQ in the germline V gene (reference sequence). CDR3 amino acids: CATSTGFAQPQHF. CDR3 bases: TGTGCCACCTCAACAGGGTTCGCTCAGCCCCAGCATTTT.

The CDR3 reads CASSDNNSPLHF. DNA of the CDR3: TGCGCCAGCAGTGATAACAATTCACCCCTCCACTTT. V is TRBV10-2 and J is TRBJ1-6, with D unresolved. CDR1 is WSHSY, CDR2 SAAADI, per germline. V was trimmed by 3 bases and J by 7 bases, leaving 4 bases between them. The CDR3 loop spans 12 amino acids.

The chain recombines TRBV7-9 with TRBJ2-5; D is perhaps TRBD2 (6 bases). CDR1 is SEHNR, CDR2 FQNEAQ, per germline (reference sequence). The CDR3 has 14 residues. V was pared by 0 bases and J by 2 bases, with 7 bases between. The chain's CDR3 is CASSLAAGQETQYF. Here the CDR3 DNA reads TGTGCCAGCAGCTTAGCGGCGGGACAAGAGACCCAGTACTTC. Looking up the rest from reference TRBV7-9 and TRBJ2-5 gives the full variable domain: DTGVSQNPRHKITKRGQNVTFRCDPISEHNRLYWYRQTLGQGPEFLTYFQNEAQLEKSRLLSDRFSAERPKGSFSTLEIQRTEQGDSAMYLCASSLAAGQETQYFGPGTRLLVL.

The V call is TRBV4-1, the J call TRBJ1-4, with no clear D. CDR1 is MGHRA and CDR2 is YSYEKL in the germline V gene. This CDR3 is 16 amino acids long. The germline V and J ends were trimmed by 4 bases and 3 bases, with 15 bases remaining between them. The CDR3 is CASSPGREIANEKLFF. CDR3 bases: TGCGCCAGCAGCCCCGGGCGGGAAATAGCTAATGAAAAACTGTTTTTT.

The V call is TRBV16, the J call TRBJ1-6, with D possibly TRBD1 on 5 matching bases. Germline V gene sequence: CDR1 KGHSY, CDR2 FQNENV. This CDR3 region has 16 residues. With 1 base removed from V and 7 bases from J, the gap between germline ends came to 14 bases. The CDR3 reads CASSQFPQGVNSPLHF. DNA for the CDR3: TGTGCCAGCAGCCAATTCCCGCAGGGAGTAAATTCACCCCTCCACTTT.

The chain employs TRBV19 and TRBJ2-4, with unresolved D. CDR1 is LNHDA, CDR2 SQIVND, per germline (reference sequence). V gave up 4 bases and J gave up 5 bases, with 15 bases separating them. CDR3 length: 15 residues. In DNA, the CDR3 is TGTGCCAGTAGTACCCAAGCCTTAGCAGAAAACATTCAGTACTTC. Translation: CASSTQALAENIQYF.

CDR3 region: CASSRQGESGELFF. Here the CDR3 DNA reads TGTGCCAGTAGTCGGCAGGGGGAGTCCGGGGAGCTGTTTTTT. V gene TRBV19 combines with J gene TRBJ2-2; 7 bases agree with TRBD1. With V trimmed by 5 bases and J by 6 bases, 6 bases remained unmatched. The V gene's germline CDR1 is LNHDA and CDR2 SQIVND (reference sequence). This CDR3 has 14 residues. Variable domain in full (rest from reference TRBV19 and TRBJ2-2): DGGITQSPKYLFRKEGQNVTLSCEQNLNHDAMYWYRQDPGQGLRLIYYSQIVNDFQKGDIAEGYSVSREKKESFPLTVTSAQKNPTAFYLCASSRQGESGELFFGEGSRLTVL.

The rearrangement links TRBV9 to TRBJ1-5; possible D gene TRBD1, 6 bases. Germline CDR1 is SGDLS and CDR2 is YYNGEE. V lost 6 bases to trimming and J lost 0 bases, with 13 bases between them. CDR3 length equals 15 residues. The CDR3 region has the DNA TGTGCCAGCACCCCGGACAGTTATAGCAATCAGCCCCAGCATTTT. Translated, it gives CASTPDSYSNQPQHF.

The CDR3, as DNA: TGTGCCAGCAGTGAAGGGCATTGGGATGCCTATGGCTACACCTTC. Protein: CASSEGHWDAYGYTF. The chain joins TRBV6-1 to TRBJ1-2; D remains ambiguous. This CDR3 has 15 amino acids. Germline lookup yields CDR1 MNHNS and CDR2 SASEGT. V lost 1 base, J lost 4 bases, and 13 bases lay in between.

This clone came up a few times. Additional DNA sequences in this sample encode the identical CDR3. CDR3 in amino acids: CAWTEQGETQYF. In nucleotides, the CDR3 is TGTGCCTGGACGGAGCAGGGGGAGACCCAGTACTTC. The chain employs TRBV30 and TRBJ2-5, with D possibly being TRBD1 (6 bases). The CDR3 contains 12 residues. V lost 4 bases to trimming and J lost 5 bases, with 11 bases between them. Germline V gene lookup returns CDR1 GTSNPN and CDR2 SVGIG (reference sequence).

In its sample, this clone was seen once. V is TRBV6-1 and J is TRBJ2-7; the match to TRBD1 covers 8 bases. Germline V gene sequence: CDR1 MNHNS, CDR2 SASEGT. There are 13 residues in the CDR3. The V and J ends lost 4 bases and 6 bases, in that order; junction bases with no gene match: 5. CDR3 nucleotide sequence: TGTGCCAGCAGTGGTCAGGGGGCAACCGAGCAGTACTTC. Amino acids: CASSGQGATEQYF.